These 23 T cell receptor beta chains came from one sample sequenced in a study of tumor-infiltrating lymphocytes in primary liver carcinoma. From 400 to 500 ng total RNA, TCR beta cDNA was generated with a primer in the constant region. Nested multiplex PCR, run for three rounds with slightly modified ARM-PCR, yielded TCR beta libraries. Two initial PCR rounds of around 9 cycles each paired TRBV1-TRBV30 forward primers with a C-beta reverse primer. TCRdb reprocessed the multiplex PCR reads via MiXCR and lists one record per CDR3 protein. The repertoire holds hundreds of thousands of distinct CDR3 sequences, with about 62% as singletons. Germline DNA was extracted alongside blood RNA, which was obtained from unsorted whole blood. Sequencing was carried out using peripheral blood. These receptors were obtained from a man aged 35 to 55 with primary liver carcinoma and hepatitis B virus infection.

In the case of this clonotype: Sequence at one end of the junction differs from germline and may be a read error. The genes are TRBV4-3 and TRBJ2-3, with D possibly matching TRBD2 (5 bases). From germline, CDR1 is LGHNA and CDR2 YSLEER. The CDR3 has 15 residues. CDR3 in amino acids: CASRQGSGPTDTQYF. CDR3 sequence (DNA): TGCGCCAGCAGGCAAGGAAGCGGTCCCACAGATACGCAGTATTTT.

This clonotype was counted many times. The chain uses TRBV5-6 and TRBJ2-2; D gene uncertain. The CDR3 consists of 12 residues. Germline V gives CDR1 SGHDT, CDR2 YYEEEE. The V end lost 3 bases, the J end lost 3 bases, and 3 bases lay between the germline ends. The CDR3 here is CASSSYTGELFF. CDR3 DNA: TGTGCCAGCAGCTCATACACCGGGGAGCTGTTTTTT.

This clonotype was counted ten times or more. The J gene is TRBJ1-5, the V gene TRBV6-2 or TRBV6-3, with D possibly TRBD1 on 6 matching bases. This CDR3 is built from 14 residues. V was pared by 0 bases and J by 6 bases, with 9 bases between. Germline values: CDR1 MNHEY, CDR2 SVGEGT. CDR3 nucleotide sequence: TGTGCCAGCAGTTACTCGGGGGCTGGTCAGCCCCAGCATTTT. This codes for CASSYSGAGQPQHF.

To note about this clonotype: With a much larger clone just one base away, this may be a read error. The CDR3 does not close with the conserved phenylalanine or tryptophan, likely indicating a read error. The chain couples TRBV4-1 to TRBJ2-3; D is ambiguous. Germline V gene sequence: CDR1 MGHRA, CDR2 YSYEKL. Trimming stripped 0 bases from V and 10 bases from J, with 11 bases between. The CDR3 covers 13 residues. CDR3 sequence reads: CASSQEVDRAQYL. Written as DNA, the CDR3 is TGCGCCAGCAGCCAAGAGGTAGATCGGGCGCAGTATCTT.

This clonotype was counted a single time. Relative to the germline gene, one junction end is altered; a read error may explain this. The chain couples TRBV29-1 to TRBJ2-7, with TRBD2 matching 9 bases. Germline V lookup: CDR1 SQVTM, CDR2 ANQGSEA. This CDR3 is built from 16 residues. The CDR3 loop is CSVELMTREGSYEEYF. CDR3 bases: TGCAGCGTTGAATTAATGACGCGGGAGGGCTCCTACGAGGAGTACTTC.

To note about this clonotype: Just one base apart from a much larger clone, this may be a read error. The V call is TRBV6-5, the J call TRBJ2-1, with 7 bases fitting TRBD1. The CDR3 has 14 residues. The germline V gene encodes CDR1 MNHEY and CDR2 SVGAGI. CDR3 in amino acids: CTSIGQADLNEQFF. The CDR3, as DNA: TGTACCAGCATCGGACAGGCCGACCTCAATGAGCAGTTCTTC.

The V gene is TRBV11-1, the J gene TRBJ1-2; D might be TRBD1 (6 bases). The length of the CDR3 is 13 residues. CDR1 is SGHAT and CDR2 is FQDESV in the germline V gene (reference sequence). Trimming removed 7 bases at V and 9 bases at J, with 18 bases between. CDR3 loop: CASILRGSDCYTF. The DNA for the CDR3 is TGTGCCAGCATCCTGAGGGGGTCAGATTGCTACACCTTC.

The V gene is TRBV28, the J gene TRBJ2-7, with D possibly being TRBD2 (6 bases). The CDR3 is made up of 14 amino acids. Germline V gene data show CDR1 as MDHEN and CDR2 as SYDVKM. V was pared by 2 bases and J by 0 bases, with 8 bases between. As DNA, the CDR3 is TGTGCCAGCAGTTTAGGGACTCCCTCCTACGAGCAGTACTTC. This sequence encodes CASSLGTPSYEQYF. Full variable domain (outside the CDR3, taken from reference TRBV28 and TRBJ2-7): DVKVTQSSRYLVKRTGEKVFLECVQDMDHENMFWYRQDPGLGLRLIYFSYDVKMKEKGDIPEGYSVSREKKERFSLILESASTNQTSMYLCASSLGTPSYEQYFGPGTRLTVT.

This clonotype was seen only a few times. Mismatch with germline at one junction end may stem from a read error. The chain links TRBV7-3 to TRBJ2-5; D ambiguous. Germline V lookup: CDR1 SGHTA, CDR2 FQGTGA. This CDR3 is built from 13 residues. The CDR3 nucleotides are TGTGCCAGCAGCTTATCGCATGGCGGTCACCCGCACTTC. Its protein is CASSLSHGGHPHF.

The table lists this clonotype with many counts. The chain employs TRBV6-9 and TRBJ2-7, with 8 bases aligning to TRBD2. Trimming at V came to 2 bases and at J to 0 bases, leaving 6 bases not matched to a gene. The CDR3 has 16 residues. CDR1 MNHGY and CDR2 SVAAGI come from the germline V gene. CDR3 sequence reads: CASSYDASGGSYEQYF. The CDR3 region has the DNA TGTGCCAGCAGTTATGATGCCAGCGGGGGCTCCTACGAGCAGTACTTC.

Comments on this clonotype: The junction departs from the called germline gene at one end, perhaps through a read error. The chain recombines TRBV6-2 or TRBV6-3 with TRBJ2-1; maybe TRBD2 (5 bases). There are 14 residues in the CDR3. Per germline, CDR1 MNHEY and CDR2 SVGEGT. The CDR3 region has the DNA TGTGCCAGCAGTTACGGAGCGGATTACAATGGGCAGTTCTTC. Its protein product is CASSYGADYNGQFF.

The sample holds a few counts of this clonotype. A much larger clonotype is one base distant, so this may be a read error. The chain joins TRBV6-5 to TRBJ1-2; the match to TRBD1 covers 9 bases. Germline-derived CDR1 and CDR2 are MNHEY and SVGAGI. The CDR3 sequence is 12 residues long. The trim removed 10 bases at V and 8 bases at J, leaving 8 bases unmatched. The CDR3 DNA sequence: TGTGCCAACAGACGGACAGGGGAAGGCTACACCTTC. Translated: CANRRTGEGYTF.

On this clonotype itself: A much larger clone differs by one base, so this may be a read error. The chain combines TRBV29-1 with TRBJ1-1, with 8 bases that match TRBD1. The CDR3 runs 13 residues. J lost 12 bases, V lost 7 bases, and 16 bases had no gene match. Germline V gene sequence: CDR1 SQVTM, CDR2 ANQGSEA. The CDR3 reads CSGSGQARLGSFF. The CDR3 DNA reads TGCAGCGGATCGGGACAGGCCCGATTGGGATCTTTCTTT.

Comments on this clonotype: It is likely a read error, because the conserved phenylalanine at the end of the CDR3 is missing. This chain uses TRBV11-1 with TRBJ1-1; TRBD1 aligns across 7 bases. This CDR3 spans 17 amino acids. In germline, CDR1 is SGHAT, CDR2 FQDESV (reference sequence). J gave up 1 base and V 5 bases, and 13 bases lay outside the gene matches. The CDR3 region is CASSPLPDRIGNTEAFS. CDR3 nucleotide sequence: TGTGCCAGCAGCCCCCTACCGGACAGGATTGGGAACACTGAAGCTTTCTCT.

The J gene is TRBJ1-2, the V gene TRBV4-1; 7 bases match TRBD1. CDR1 is MGHRA and CDR2 is YSYEKL in the germline V gene. J gave up 11 bases and V 7 bases, and 13 bases lay outside the gene matches. This CDR3 comprises 13 residues. The CDR3 DNA follows: TGCGCCAGCACCCTTCGACAGGGAAGAGGTTACACCTTC. Its protein is CASTLRQGRGYTF.

The chain employs TRBV15 and TRBJ2-5; D unresolved. The CDR3 covers 13 residues. Trimming took off 0 bases at V and 2 bases at J, with 4 bases between the two ends. CDR1 LNHNV and CDR2 YYDKDF come from the germline V gene (reference sequence). The CDR3 loop is CATSRERQETQYF. CDR3 nucleotides: TGTGCCACCAGCAGAGAACGACAAGAGACCCAGTACTTC.

Concerning this clonotype itself: A single base separates this from a much larger clone, so it may be a read error. The genes are TRBV12-3 or TRBV12-4 and TRBJ2-1, with TRBD2 as a possible D gene (6 bases). The CDR3 length is 14 residues. CDR3 in amino acids: CASTLSGRSGELFF. Written as DNA, the CDR3 is TGTGCCAGCACCCTTAGCGGTAGGAGTGGTGAGCTGTTCTTC.

Comments on this clonotype: A much larger clone lies one base from this, so it may be a read error. The chain recombines TRBV10-3 with TRBJ2-7; D may be TRBD1 (5 bases). Germline-derived CDR1 and CDR2 are ENHRY and SYGVKD. The CDR3 consists of 13 residues. CDR3 region: CAISGGDSYERYF. In nucleotides, the CDR3 is TGTGCCATCAGTGGGGGCGACTCCTACGAGCGGTACTTC.

Details on this clonotype: A much larger clone is a single base away; this may be a read error. The chain is built from TRBV6-6 and TRBJ1-5; D remains unclear. The germline V gene has CDR1 MNHNY and CDR2 SVGAGI (reference sequence). The CDR3 extends over 14 amino acids. The V and J ends lost 6 bases and 4 bases respectively, with 13 bases between them. The CDR3 region has the DNA TGTGCCAGCAGATTTGGGAAAACGAATCAGCCCCAGCATTTT. Translating gives CASRFGKTNQPQHF.

This clonotype occurred once. A much more abundant neighbour one base away suggests this may be a read error. CDR3 sequence reads: CANSPGGESSSQPQHF. CDR3 bases: TGTGCCAACAGTCCCGGGGGTGAGAGCAGCAGTCAGCCCCAGCATTTT. V usage is TRBV6-6 and J usage is TRBJ1-5, with a weak D call TRBD1 (5 bases). The V gene's germline CDR1 is MNHNY and CDR2 SVGAGI (reference sequence). There are 16 residues in the CDR3.

Turning to this clonotype: A read error may explain this, as a much larger clone is one base away. The chain employs TRBV6-5 and TRBJ1-6; maybe TRBD1 (5 bases). CDR3 length: 13 residues. V lost 6 bases and J lost 8, with 11 bases in between. The germline gives CDR1 MNHEY, CDR2 SVGAGI. The CDR3 here is CASRGPNDSPLHF. As DNA, the CDR3 is TGTGCCAGCAGGGGACCGAATGATTCACCCCTCCACTTT.

The rearrangement joins TRBV11-1 to TRBJ2-3, with 8 bases identical to TRBD1. The CDR3 length is 15 residues. The V gene's germline CDR1 is SGHAT and CDR2 FQDESV (reference sequence). Trimming cost V 5 bases and J 12 bases; bases outside gene matches: 16. The CDR3 sequence is CASSREDRGTDSQYF. The CDR3 bases are TGTGCCAGCAGCAGAGAAGACAGGGGAACAGATTCACAGTATTTT. Looking up the rest from reference TRBV11-1 and TRBJ2-3 gives the full variable domain: EAEVAQSPRYKITEKSQAVAFWCDPISGHATLYWYRQILGQGPELLVQFQDESVVDDSQLPKDRFSAERLKGVDSTLKIQPAELGDSAMYLCASSREDRGTDSQYFGPGTRLTVL.

Concerning this clonotype: This may stem from a read error, because a much larger clone lies one nucleotide away. The rearrangement joins TRBV11-2 to TRBJ2-1; perhaps TRBD2 as D (5 bases). CDR1 is SGHAT, CDR2 FQNNGV, per germline. This CDR3 is 14 amino acids long. V was shortened by 6 bases and J by 5 bases, with 14 bases between the two germline ends. The CDR3: CASSLIGVHNEQFF. The CDR3 bases are TGTGCCAGCAGTCTCATCGGGGTACACAATGAGCAGTTCTTC.